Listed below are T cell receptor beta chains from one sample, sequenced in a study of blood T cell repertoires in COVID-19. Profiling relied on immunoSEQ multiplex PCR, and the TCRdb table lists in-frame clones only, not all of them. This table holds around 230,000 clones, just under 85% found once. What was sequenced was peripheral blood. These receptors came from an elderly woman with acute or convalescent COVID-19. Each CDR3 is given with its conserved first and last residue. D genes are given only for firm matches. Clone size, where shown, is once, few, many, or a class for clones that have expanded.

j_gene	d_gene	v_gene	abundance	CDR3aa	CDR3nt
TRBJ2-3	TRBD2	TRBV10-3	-	CASSDSGGSTDTQYF	TGTGCCTCCTCCGATAGCGGGGGAAGCACAGATACGCAGTATTTT
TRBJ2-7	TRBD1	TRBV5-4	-	CASSFAGTGKYEQYF	TGTGCCAGCAGCTTCGCCGGGACAGGGAAATACGAGCAGTACTTC
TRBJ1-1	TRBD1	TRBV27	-	CASSSSGTATEAFF	TGTGCCAGCAGTTCCTCCGGGACAGCCACTGAAGCTTTCTTT
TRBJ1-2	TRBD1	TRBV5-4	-	CASSLVSGGNGYTF	TGTGCCAGCAGCTTGGTATCAGGGGGCAATGGCTACACCTTC
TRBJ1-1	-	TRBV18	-	CASSAVQGGVNTEAFF	TGTGCCAGCTCAGCCGTACAGGGTGGAGTGAACACTGAAGCTTTCTTT
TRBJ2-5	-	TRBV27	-	CASRPGGPQETQYF	TGTGCCAGCAGGCCCGGGGGGCCCCAAGAGACCCAGTACTTC
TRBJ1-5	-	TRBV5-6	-	CASSPGPDGGQPQHF	TGTGCCAGCTCCCCGGGGCCCGACGGGGGTCAGCCCCAGCATTTT
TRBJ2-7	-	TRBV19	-	CASSTGQTVYEQYF	TGTGCCAGTAGTACTGGACAGACGGTCTACGAGCAGTACTTC
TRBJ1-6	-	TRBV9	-	CASSESPNNSPLHF	TGTGCCAGCAGCGAGAGCCCAAATAATTCACCCCTCCACTTT
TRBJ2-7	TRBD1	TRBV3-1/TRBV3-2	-	CASSRGQNYEQYF	TGTGCCAGCAGCCGGGGACAGAACTACGAGCAGTACTTC
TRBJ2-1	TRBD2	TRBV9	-	CASSVARGASGGEFLHNEQFF	TGTGCCAGCAGCGTAGCTAGGGGGGCTAGCGGGGGAGAATTCCTCCACAATGAGCAGTTCTTC
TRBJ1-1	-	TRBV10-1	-	CASSEQEGMNTEAFF	TGCGCCAGCAGTGAGCAGGAGGGCATGAACACTGAAGCTTTCTTT
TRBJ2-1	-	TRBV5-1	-	CASTLVGGNEQFF	TGCGCCAGCACCCTAGTGGGGGGCAATGAGCAGTTCTTC
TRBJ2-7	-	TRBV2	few	CASSVVGGYEQYF	TGTGCCAGCAGTGTGGTCGGGGGTTACGAGCAGTACTTC
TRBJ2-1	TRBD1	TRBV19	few	CASSIGQGPRDEQFF	TGTGCCAGTAGTATCGGACAGGGCCCGAGGGATGAGCAGTTCTTC
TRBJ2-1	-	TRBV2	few	CASSSAAAYNEQFF	TGTGCCAGCTCTTCGGCGGCAGCTTACAATGAGCAGTTCTTC
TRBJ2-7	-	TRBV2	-	CASSPGSYEQYF	TGTGCCAGCAGCCCAGGCTCCTACGAGCAGTACTTC
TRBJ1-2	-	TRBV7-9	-	CASSLGGGSYTF	TGTGCCAGCAGCTTAGGTGGGGGGAGCTACACCTTC
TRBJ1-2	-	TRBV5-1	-	CASSLRVGDGYTF	TGCGCCAGCAGCTTGCGGGTGGGTGATGGCTACACCTTC
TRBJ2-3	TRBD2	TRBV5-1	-	CASSPIAGSLDTQYF	TGCGCCAGCAGCCCTATAGCGGGGTCTTTAGATACGCAGTATTTT
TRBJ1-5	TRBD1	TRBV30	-	CAWGTGLSQPQHF	TGTGCCTGGGGGACAGGGTTGAGTCAGCCCCAGCATTTT
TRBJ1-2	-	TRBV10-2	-	CASTTLRGGYTF	TGCGCCAGCACAACTCTACGGGGAGGCTACACCTTC
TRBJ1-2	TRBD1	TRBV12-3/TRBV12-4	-	CASSPTGSYGYTF	TGTGCCAGCAGCCCGACAGGGAGCTATGGCTACACCTTC
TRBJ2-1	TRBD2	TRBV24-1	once	CATRAGGPGNNEQFF	TGTGCCACCAGAGCGGGGGGGCCGGGGAACAATGAGCAGTTCTTC
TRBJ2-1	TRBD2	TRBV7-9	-	CASSTRTSGGDEQFF	TGTGCCAGCAGCACACGGACTAGCGGGGGCGATGAGCAGTTCTTC
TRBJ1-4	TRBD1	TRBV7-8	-	CASSYRTGDGEKLFF	TGTGCCAGCAGCTACCGGACAGGGGATGGTGAAAAACTGTTTTTT
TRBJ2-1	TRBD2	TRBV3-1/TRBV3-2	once	CASSLGLAGGNEQFF	TGTGCCAGCAGCCTGGGACTAGCGGGGGGGAATGAGCAGTTCTTC
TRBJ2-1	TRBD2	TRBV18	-	CASSPPSGGTYNEQFF	TGTGCCAGCTCACCCCCTAGCGGGGGTACCTACAATGAGCAGTTCTTC
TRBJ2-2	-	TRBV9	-	CASSRGTGELFF	TGTGCCAGCAGCCGGGGCACCGGGGAGCTGTTTTTT
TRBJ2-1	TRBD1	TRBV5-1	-	CASSLEGQGLYNEQFF	TGCGCCAGCAGCTTGGAGGGACAGGGGCTCTACAATGAGCAGTTCTTC
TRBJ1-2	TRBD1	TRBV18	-	CASSPRTGGNGYTF	TGTGCCAGCTCACCAAGGACAGGGGGCAATGGCTACACCTTC
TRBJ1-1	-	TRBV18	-	CASSPGEGTEAFF	TGTGCCAGCTCACCCGGGGAGGGCACTGAAGCTTTCTTT
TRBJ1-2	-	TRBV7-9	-	CASSLTSNYGYTF	TGTGCCAGCAGCTTAACATCGAACTATGGCTACACCTTC
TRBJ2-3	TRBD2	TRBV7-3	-	CASSSLGLAGTDTQYF	TGTGCCAGCAGCTCCCTGGGGCTAGCGGGCACAGATACGCAGTATTTT
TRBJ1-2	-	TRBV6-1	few	CASSEAAAGRDGYTF	TGTGCCAGCAGTGAAGCGGCGGCAGGGCGAGACGGCTACACCTTC
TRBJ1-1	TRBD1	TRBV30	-	CAWTPDRAGTEAFF	TGTGCCTGGACCCCGGACAGGGCTGGGACTGAAGCTTTCTTT
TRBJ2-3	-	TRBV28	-	CASSSSDGSTDTQYF	TGTGCCAGCAGTTCCTCCGACGGGAGCACAGATACGCAGTATTTT
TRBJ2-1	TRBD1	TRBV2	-	CASSPWGQAIYNEQFF	TGTGCCAGCAGTCCCTGGGGACAGGCGATCTACAATGAGCAGTTCTTC
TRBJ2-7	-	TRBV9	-	CASSVGASYEQYF	TGTGCCAGCAGCGTAGGCGCCTCCTACGAGCAGTACTTC
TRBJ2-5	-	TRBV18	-	CASSPQDSGRQYF	TGTGCCAGCTCACCACAGGACTCCGGTCGCCAGTACTTC
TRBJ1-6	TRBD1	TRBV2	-	CASSGGQHLGSPLHF	TGTGCCAGCAGTGGGGGACAGCACTTGGGTTCACCCCTCCACTTT
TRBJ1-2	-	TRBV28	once	CASSLGYGRGGYTF	TGTGCCAGCAGTTTGGGTTACGGAAGGGGTGGCTACACCTTC
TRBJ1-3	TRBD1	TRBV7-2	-	CASSTPAGGIGNTIYF	TGTGCCAGCAGCACCCCGGCAGGGGGAATTGGAAACACCATATATTTT
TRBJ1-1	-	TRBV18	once	CASSRGTPSTEAFF	TGTGCCAGCTCACGCGGCACACCGAGCACTGAAGCTTTCTTT
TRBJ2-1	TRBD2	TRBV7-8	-	CASSLRSILAGGFYNEQFF	TGTGCCAGCAGCTTAAGATCGATACTGGCGGGGGGGTTCTACAATGAGCAGTTCTTC
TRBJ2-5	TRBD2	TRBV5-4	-	CASSPRGGKQETQYF	TGTGCCAGCAGCCCCCGCGGGGGAAAGCAAGAGACCCAGTACTTC
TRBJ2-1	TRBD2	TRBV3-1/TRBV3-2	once	CASSQDWSGGYNEQFF	TGTGCCAGCAGCCAAGATTGGAGCGGGGGCTACAATGAGCAGTTCTTC
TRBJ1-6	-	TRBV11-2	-	CASSLEGPNSPLHF	TGTGCCAGCAGCTTAGAGGGGCCAAATTCACCCCTCCACTTT
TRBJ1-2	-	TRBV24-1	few	CATSGRDQGYTF	TGTGCCACCAGTGGCAGGGATCAAGGCTACACCTTC
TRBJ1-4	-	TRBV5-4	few	CASSLAGSEKLFF	TGTGCCAGCAGCTTGGCCGGGAGTGAAAAACTGTTTTTT
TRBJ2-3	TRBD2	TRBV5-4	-	CASSVPGLAGGPTDTQYF	TGTGCCAGCAGCGTGCCGGGACTAGCGGGGGGGCCCACAGATACGCAGTATTTT
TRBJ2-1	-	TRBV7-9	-	CASSLGSNEQFF	TGTGCCAGCAGCTTGGGCAGCAATGAGCAGTTCTTC
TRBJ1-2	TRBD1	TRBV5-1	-	CASSMMGQRDGYTF	TGCGCCAGCAGCATGATGGGACAGAGAGACGGCTACACCTTC
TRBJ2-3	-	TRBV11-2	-	CASSLPRSTDTQYF	TGTGCCAGCAGCTTACCCCGTAGCACAGATACGCAGTATTTT
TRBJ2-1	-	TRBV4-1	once	CASSQVGGRLSYNEQFF	TGCGCCAGCAGCCAAGTGGGTGGCCGACTCTCCTACAATGAGCAGTTCTTC
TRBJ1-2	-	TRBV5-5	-	CASSLGAGPNYGYTF	TGTGCCAGCAGCTTAGGGGCAGGCCCTAACTATGGCTACACCTTC
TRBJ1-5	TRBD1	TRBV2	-	CASTYRGLNQPQHF	TGTGCCAGCACCTACAGGGGACTCAATCAGCCCCAGCATTTT